Listed below are T cell receptor beta chains from one sample, sequenced in a study of blood T cell repertoires in COVID-19. The data were produced by immunoSEQ multiplex PCR, yet TCRdb's version contains in-frame clones alone and is incomplete. The sample contains some 70,000 clones, over 80% of which appear only once. Source material: peripheral blood. These receptor sequences come from a man between 45 and 60 years old with active COVID-19. CDR3s include the opening cysteine and the closing phenylalanine or tryptophan. A D gene is named only where the DNA matches it firmly. Some rows mark clone size as missing; the rest say once, few, many or name a class of expanded clone.

.	TRBV6-2/TRBV6-3	.	TRBJ2-7	CASSYYREYEQYF	TGTGCCAGCAGTTACTACAGGGAATACGAGCAGTACTTC
.	TRBV19	TRBD2	TRBJ2-1	CASRTSGRAPNEQFF	TGTGCCAGTAGGACTAGCGGCAGAGCACCCAATGAGCAGTTCTTC
.	TRBV4-2	TRBD2	TRBJ2-5	CASSQGRLTSDQETQYF	TGTGCCAGCAGCCAAGGAAGATTGACTAGCGACCAAGAGACCCAGTACTTC
.	TRBV9	.	TRBJ1-1	CASSWGLKAGGTEAFF	TGTGCCAGCTCCTGGGGGCTTAAGGCTGGTGGAACTGAAGCTTTCTTT
.	TRBV18	.	TRBJ2-2	CASSPTTQGAGELFF	TGTGCCAGCTCACCAACAACACAGGGCGCCGGGGAGCTGTTTTTT
.	TRBV7-3	TRBD1	TRBJ2-3	CASSGTGTGGRTDTQYF	TGTGCCAGCAGCGGTACCGGGACAGGGGGTCGCACAGATACGCAGTATTTT
.	TRBV28	.	TRBJ1-6	CASTPPRGPLHF	TGTGCCAGCACCCCCCCTAGGGGACCCCTCCACTTT
.	TRBV6-5	TRBD1	TRBJ2-4	CASWDRKNIQYF	TGTGCCAGCTGGGACAGAAAGAACATTCAGTACTTC
.	TRBV30	TRBD2	TRBJ2-3	CAWSEGAGVADTQYF	TGTGCCTGGAGTGAAGGGGCGGGAGTGGCAGATACGCAGTATTTT
.	TRBV11-2	.	TRBJ2-5	CASSQKGDQYF	TGTGCCAGCAGCCAAAAGGGGGACCAGTACTTC
.	TRBV6-5	TRBD1	TRBJ1-2	CASSWTGGHGYTF	TGTGCCAGCAGTTGGACAGGGGGCCATGGCTACACCTTC
.	TRBV14	TRBD2	TRBJ2-3	CASSLGLTSTDTQYF	TGTGCCAGCAGCCTGGGACTAACGAGCACAGATACGCAGTATTTT
once	TRBV28	TRBD1	TRBJ1-2	CASSFGTVSYGYTF	TGTGCCAGCAGTTTTGGGACAGTCTCCTATGGCTACACCTTC
once	TRBV7-2	.	TRBJ2-1	CASSLASYNNEQFF	TGTGCCAGCAGCTTAGCAAGCTATAACAATGAGCAGTTCTTC
.	TRBV4-1	.	TRBJ1-5	CASSQDVVVRSMPQHF	TGCGCCAGCAGCCAAGATGTAGTGGTTAGAAGTATGCCCCAGCATTTT
few	TRBV7-2	.	TRBJ1-6	CASSLGPGNSPLHF	TGTGCCAGCAGCTTAGGTCCCGGGAATTCACCCCTCCACTTT
.	TRBV2	TRBD2	TRBJ2-1	CASSLAGGNNEQFF	TGTGCCAGCAGCCTAGCGGGGGGCAACAATGAGCAGTTCTTC
.	TRBV15	.	TRBJ1-2	CATSRDYGRQGGYTF	TGTGCCACCAGCAGAGATTACGGCCGGCAGGGTGGCTACACCTTC
.	TRBV5-1	.	TRBJ2-7	CASSLGPAGGYEQYF	TGCGCCAGCAGCTTGGGACCCGCGGGCGGCTACGAGCAGTACTTC
.	TRBV3-1/TRBV3-2	TRBD1	TRBJ1-5	CASSQGDRENQPQHF	TGTGCCAGCAGCCAAGGGGACAGGGAAAATCAGCCCCAGCATTTT
once	TRBV27	TRBD2	TRBJ2-7	CASSFGASGGEQYF	TGTGCCAGCAGTTTTGGGGCTAGCGGGGGGGAGCAGTACTTC
.	TRBV19	TRBD1	TRBJ2-6	CASSRTGQGSFSGANVLTF	TGTGCCAGTAGCCGGACGGGACAGGGCTCATTCTCTGGGGCCAACGTCCTGACTTTC
few	TRBV3-1/TRBV3-2	.	TRBJ2-7	CASSRGYGLSSYEQYF	TGTGCCAGCAGCCGCGGGTACGGGCTCAGCTCCTACGAGCAGTACTTC
.	TRBV4-1	TRBD2	TRBJ2-1	CASSQDSSGRASQEQFF	TGCGCCAGCAGCCAAGATTCGAGCGGGAGGGCCTCTCAAGAGCAGTTCTTC
.	TRBV24-1	.	TRBJ2-1	CATSDTGTFNEQFF	TGTGCCACCAGTGATACCGGGACATTCAATGAGCAGTTCTTC
.	TRBV28	TRBD1	TRBJ2-6	CASSFGGQGAGANVLTF	TGTGCCAGCAGTTTCGGGGGACAGGGAGCCGGGGCCAACGTCCTGACTTTC
.	TRBV18	.	TRBJ1-5	CASSQTYRGNQPQHF	TGTGCCAGCTCACAGACCTACAGGGGCAATCAGCCCCAGCATTTT
.	TRBV7-9	TRBD1	TRBJ2-1	CASSFPGQGLDEQFF	TGTGCCAGCAGCTTCCCGGGACAGGGGCTAGATGAGCAGTTCTTC
.	TRBV21-1	.	TRBJ1-2	CASSKGPPGQGLGRGYTF	TGTGCCAGCAGCAAAGGTCCGCCGGGACAGGGTCTTGGTCGAGGCTACACCTTC
few	TRBV27	TRBD2	TRBJ2-7	CASSLSTSGRAEQYF	TGTGCCAGCAGTTTATCGACTAGCGGGAGGGCCGAGCAGTACTTC
.	TRBV9	TRBD1	TRBJ1-1	CASSSGQENTEAFF	TGTGCCAGCAGCTCAGGACAGGAGAACACTGAAGCTTTCTTT
few	TRBV18	.	TRBJ2-2	CASSPAAESTGELFF	TGTGCCAGCTCACCGGCAGCGGAGTCCACCGGGGAGCTGTTTTTT
.	TRBV28	TRBD1	TRBJ1-2	CASSSSGTGGDGYTF	TGTGCCAGCAGTTCTTCAGGGACAGGGGGTGATGGCTACACCTTC
.	TRBV24-1	TRBD1	TRBJ2-7	CATSDTGTGGLEQYF	TGTGCCACCAGTGATACCGGGACAGGGGGTTTAGAGCAGTACTTC
.	TRBV4-3	TRBD2	TRBJ2-6	CASSQTSGSGANVLTF	TGCGCCAGCAGCCAGACTAGCGGGAGTGGGGCCAACGTCCTGACTTTC
.	TRBV6-5	TRBD1	TRBJ2-7	CASSSVPGQASYEQYF	TGTGCCAGCAGTTCCGTCCCGGGACAGGCGTCCTACGAGCAGTACTTC
.	TRBV5-6	TRBD1	TRBJ1-4	CASSPGTGGGEKLFF	TGTGCCAGCAGCCCCGGGACAGGGGGAGGTGAAAAACTGTTTTTT
.	TRBV28	TRBD2	TRBJ2-3	CASSVVAGGPADTQYF	TGTGCCAGCAGTGTTGTAGCGGGGGGGCCCGCAGATACGCAGTATTTT
.	TRBV28	.	TRBJ1-5	CASSLSGQRGNQPQHF	TGTGCCAGCAGTTTATCTGGACAGAGGGGCAATCAGCCCCAGCATTTT
.	TRBV3-1/TRBV3-2	TRBD1	TRBJ1-2	CVSRDSNRNYGYTF	TGTGTCAGCAGGGACAGCAATCGTAACTATGGCTACACCTTC
.	TRBV18	TRBD1	TRBJ1-1	CASSPGTGTTEAFF	TGTGCCAGCTCACCAGGGACAGGGACCACTGAAGCTTTCTTT
.	TRBV30	TRBD2	TRBJ2-2	CAWSSSGRPTGELFF	TGTGCCTGGAGCTCTAGCGGGAGACCCACCGGGGAGCTGTTTTTT
once	TRBV5-6	.	TRBJ2-2	CASSFEPQVNTGELFF	TGTGCCAGCAGCTTCGAGCCGCAGGTGAACACCGGGGAGCTGTTTTTT
.	TRBV12-3/TRBV12-4	.	TRBJ2-7	CASRPDRFSEQYF	TGTGCCAGCAGGCCCGACAGGTTCAGCGAGCAGTACTTC
.	TRBV27	TRBD1	TRBJ2-7	CASSLGTGGFYEQYF	TGTGCCAGCAGTTTAGGGACAGGGGGATTCTACGAGCAGTACTTC
.	TRBV7-2	.	TRBJ2-1	CASSLVLDLSYNEQFF	TGTGCCAGCAGCTTAGTACTAGATCTCTCCTACAATGAGCAGTTCTTC
.	TRBV29-1	.	TRBJ1-1	CSAESELNTEAFF	TGCAGCGCTGAGTCGGAGTTGAACACTGAAGCTTTCTTT